This T cell receptor beta chain was found in a study of PD-1 blockade in classical Hodgkin lymphoma. Sample time point: cycle 4 day 1 (C4D1), after five to seven weeks of nivolumab. Every patient was affected by relapse after autologous stem cell transplantation, while exposure to brentuximab vedotin was not uniform. CDR3 size: 16 residues. Germline assignment: CDR1 MNHEY and CDR2 SVGAGI. The germline V and J ends were trimmed by 6 bases and 1 base, with 18 bases remaining between them. Study-level results: Patients starting nivolumab less than 1 year after ASCT had lower diversity and were excluded from later analyses.

A remark on this clone: Its specificity is unknown.

Produced via immunoSEQ multiplex PCR; TCRdb's table is partial and in-frame only. The sample shows under 40,000 clones, 81% of them seen only once. This specimen consisted of peripheral blood mononuclear cells (PBMCs), obtained before the fourth cycle of nivolumab. This TCR was recovered from a human donor with classical Hodgkin lymphoma. The rearrangement links TRBV6-5 to TRBJ1-1, with unresolved D. The chain's CDR3 is CASSYLGVLKNTEAFF. In DNA form, the CDR3 reads TGTGCCAGCAGCTACCTCGGGGTGCTGAAGAACACTGAAGCTTTCTTT.